This T cell receptor beta chain was profiled in a study of cytomegalovirus exposure and HLA in healthy donors. Notes on the study in general: Immune exposure was documented only through CMV serostatus. TCR beta V- and J-gene trimming, according to a later analysis, was linked to a missense DCLRE1C variant. Earlier analysis looked at TCR beta V segments, and most were productive about 90% or about 30% of the time. A few V segments could not be told apart, such as TRBV6-2 and TRBV6-3, and were left out.

The ends were cut back, 5 bases at V and 4 bases at J, with 11 bases in the middle. The CDR3 contains 13 residues. CDR1 and CDR2 (germline): SGHAT, FQNNGV. Researchers ran the PCR with 60 Vbeta and 13 Jbeta primers. Clones were sequenced by immunoSEQ multiplex PCR, and TCRdb holds only the in-frame ones, with some missing. Here the sample spans about 150,000 clones, about 80% being singletons. As regards this clone: Its target is unknown.

What was sequenced was PBMCs. The chain carries TRBV11-2 and TRBJ1-2; possible D gene TRBD1, 6 bases. This sequence originates from a man aged 25-45 years in good health and CMV-seropositive. The CDR3 nucleotides are TGTGCCAGCAGCACCGGGACAAGCTATGGCTACACCTTC. The encoded protein is CASSTGTSYGYTF.